This passage covers 16 T cell receptor beta chains from one sample sequenced in a study of blood T cell repertoires in COVID-19. Some clones are missing from TCRdb's copy, which holds only in-frame ones; the method was immunoSEQ multiplex PCR. The sample shows over 250,000 clones, 80% to 90% of them seen only once. The sample consisted of peripheral blood. These receptors were collected from a woman in her sixties or seventies with acute or convalescent COVID-19.

The J gene is TRBJ1-1, the V gene TRBV18, with 7 positions matching TRBD1. Germline trimming cut 2 bases from V and 0 bases from J; bases unmatched to any gene: 6. This CDR3 region has 16 residues. Germline V gives CDR1 KGHSH, CDR2 LQKENI. CDR3 sequence: CASSPSQGGVNTEAFF. The CDR3 bases are TGTGCCAGCTCACCATCCCAGGGGGGAGTGAACACTGAAGCTTTCTTT.

V gene TRBV6-5 combines with J gene TRBJ1-2; 9 nucleotides align to TRBD1. J was trimmed by 7 bases and V by 2 bases; bases with no gene match: 5. The germline gives CDR1 MNHEY, CDR2 SVGAGI. The CDR3 sequence is 14 residues long. The CDR3 region is CASSYRDREFGYTF. The CDR3 coding sequence is TGTGCCAGCAGTTACCGGGACAGGGAATTTGGCTACACCTTC.

The chain has TRBV19 and TRBJ2-2; 7 bases agree with TRBD1. The germline V gene has CDR1 LNHDA and CDR2 SQIVND (reference sequence). Trimming at V came to 7 bases and at J to 3 bases, leaving 8 bases not matched to a gene. The CDR3 runs to 15 residues. CDR3 sequence (DNA): TGTGCCAGTATGGGGTGGCAGGGGGACACCGGGGAGCTGTTTTTT. Encoded protein: CASMGWQGDTGELFF.

The rearrangement uses TRBV5-1 and TRBJ1-1; D call uncertain. Per germline, CDR1 SGHRS and CDR2 YFSETQ. V gave up 8 bases and J gave up 3 bases, with 8 bases separating them. The CDR3 has 11 residues. Here the CDR3 reads CASQEDTEAFF. The CDR3 region has the DNA TGCGCCAGTCAGGAGGACACTGAAGCTTTCTTT. Drawing the rest from reference TRBV5-1 and TRBJ1-1, the complete variable domain is KAGVTQTPRYLIKTRGQQVTLSCSPISGHRSVSWYQQTPGQGLQFLFEYFSETQRNKGNFPGRFSGRQFSNSRSEMNVSTLELGDSALYLCASQEDTEAFFGQGTRLTVV.

This clone was detected a few times. The chain recombines TRBV9 with TRBJ2-7; 11 bases align to TRBD1. The V gene's germline CDR1 is SGDLS and CDR2 YYNGEE. The CDR3 consists of 16 residues. J lost 0 bases, V lost 3 bases, and 5 bases had no gene match. The CDR3 sequence is CASSAGQGAISYEQYF. CDR3 bases: TGTGCCAGCAGCGCAGGACAGGGGGCTATCTCCTACGAGCAGTACTTC. The full variable domain, completed using reference TRBV9 and TRBJ2-7, is DSGVTQTPKHLITATGQRVTLRCSPRSGDLSVYWYQQSLDQGLQFLIQYYNGEERAKGNILERFSAQQFPDLHSELNLSSLELGDSALYFCASSAGQGAISYEQYFGPGTRLTVT.

In DNA, the CDR3 is TGTGCCAGCAGTGGGGGACTAGCGCTTGAGACCCAGTACTTC. Translating it yields CASSGGLALETQYF. The V call is TRBV2, the J call TRBJ2-5, with 10 bases fitting TRBD2. This CDR3 spans 14 amino acids. J was trimmed by 5 bases and V by 4 bases; bases with no gene match: 4. Per the germline V gene, CDR1 is SNHLY and CDR2 is FYNNEI.

The chain joins TRBV11-2 to TRBJ2-1, with a tentative D call TRBD2 (5 bases). The CDR3 length is 15 residues. Germline CDR1 is SGHAT and CDR2 is FQNNGV. Trimming stripped 6 bases from V and 9 bases from J, with 21 bases between. The CDR3 spells CASRGRGSAAIEQFF. CDR3 nucleotide sequence: TGTGCCAGCAGGGGCCGGGGAAGCGCCGCGATTGAGCAGTTCTTC.

The gene calls are TRBV7-2 and TRBJ1-2; weak D call: TRBD1 (5 bases). V was clipped by 3 bases and J by 5 bases, with 10 bases between them. The CDR3 loop spans 13 amino acids. Germline values: CDR1 SGHTA, CDR2 FQGNSA. CDR3 in amino acids: CASSFGGSYGYTF. CDR3 nucleotides: TGTGCCAGCAGCTTCGGGGGAAGTTATGGCTACACCTTC.

The CDR3 sequence: CASSLGAGLNTEAFF. CDR3 DNA: TGTGCCAGCAGCCTGGGGGCAGGATTGAACACTGAAGCTTTCTTT. The chain is built from TRBV5-4 and TRBJ1-1; TRBD1 is a possible D gene (6 bases). Germline lookup yields CDR1 SGHNT and CDR2 YYREEE (reference sequence). Between the trimmed V and J ends, which lost 4 bases and 0 bases, there was a span of 13 bases. CDR3 length: 15 residues. Complete variable domain (other parts from reference TRBV5-4 and TRBJ1-1): ETGVTQSPTHLIKTRGQQVTLRCSSQSGHNTVSWYQQALGQGPQFIFQYYREEENGRGNFPPRFSGLQFPNYSSELNVNALELDDSALYLCASSLGAGLNTEAFFGQGTRLTVV.

This chain uses TRBV7-9 with TRBJ2-5; 8 positions agree with TRBD1. The CDR3 has 15 residues. The germline V gene has CDR1 SEHNR and CDR2 FQNEAQ (reference sequence). Unmatched junction bases numbered 4, after V lost 2 bases and J lost 2 bases. The CDR3, as DNA: TGTGCCAGCAGCTTAAGACAGGGGCCTCAAGAGACCCAGTACTTC. Translated: CASSLRQGPQETQYF.

This chain connects TRBV5-1 to TRBJ1-1; a possible D gene is TRBD1 (6 bases). This CDR3 region has 12 residues. V gave up 5 bases and J gave up 7 bases, with 12 bases separating them. Germline loops: CDR1 SGHRS, CDR2 YFSETQ. The CDR3 DNA reads TGCGCCAGCAGTACCCAGGGGCGTGAAGCTTTCTTT. It yields the protein CASSTQGREAFF.

The V and J genes are TRBV4-1 and TRBJ1-3; 10 nucleotides match TRBD1. The CDR3 length is 17 residues. The germline V gene encodes CDR1 MGHRA and CDR2 YSYEKL. Unmatched junction bases numbered 8, after V lost 2 bases and J lost 4 bases. CDR3 region: CASSQPGQGSRGNTIYF. The CDR3 DNA is TGCGCCAGCAGCCAACCGGGACAGGGGTCTCGAGGAAACACCATATATTTT.

The table lists this clone with a few counts. The CDR3 nucleotides read TGTGCCAGCAGGAGCGGGGGCAAACGGGATGAGCAGTTCTTC. This sequence encodes CASRSGGKRDEQFF. This rearrangement joins TRBV6-5 to TRBJ2-1; 8 nucleotides agree with TRBD2. Trimming cost V 6 bases and J 8 bases; bases outside gene matches: 9. Germline lookup yields CDR1 MNHEY and CDR2 SVGAGI. CDR3 length: 14 amino acids.

The genes are TRBV14 and TRBJ2-5, with D possibly TRBD1 on 5 matching bases. This CDR3 has 15 residues. In germline, CDR1 is SGHDN, CDR2 FVKESK. Trimming cost V 9 bases and J 5 bases, with 22 bases left between them. The CDR3 sequence is CASRRQSLPGETQYF. CDR3 bases: TGTGCCAGTAGGAGACAGTCTCTACCCGGGGAGACCCAGTACTTC.

This chain uses TRBV28 with TRBJ1-3, with D perhaps matching TRBD1 (5 bases). V was pared by 5 bases and J by 0 bases, with 14 bases between. Germline values: CDR1 MDHEN, CDR2 SYDVKM. The CDR3 length is 16 residues. The DNA of the CDR3 is TGTGCCAGCAGTCCCGGTGGGGCCACCTCTGGAAACACCATATATTTT. Its translation is CASSPGGATSGNTIYF. Together with reference TRBV28 and TRBJ1-3, the CDR3 gives the full variable domain: DVKVTQSSRYLVKRTGEKVFLECVQDMDHENMFWYRQDPGLGLRLIYFSYDVKMKEKGDIPEGYSVSREKKERFSLILESASTNQTSMYLCASSPGGATSGNTIYFGEGSWLTVV.

The chain uses TRBV5-1 and TRBJ2-3, with a tentative D call TRBD2 (6 bases). Germline assignment: CDR1 SGHRS and CDR2 YFSETQ. The ends were cut back, 1 base at V and 5 bases at J, with 17 bases in the middle. This CDR3 comprises 16 residues. The CDR3 sequence is CASSLRGTSEGDTQYF. The CDR3 coding sequence is TGCGCCAGCAGCTTGCGAGGGACCTCGGAGGGAGATACGCAGTATTTT.